These 27 T cell receptor beta chains were all obtained from the same sample, sequenced in a study of beta chain features in type 1 diabetes. As every portion of the isolated RNA was reverse transcribed, the sequencing read expressed TCRB transcripts. Here immunoSEQ multiplex PCR was the method, and the copy in TCRdb shows in-frame clones only, minus some. The table has under 400,000 clones, around 13% seen once. General study results and limits: People with Type 1 diabetes carried modestly yet significantly shorter TCRB CDR3s in all four CD4+ subsets.

These receptors' antigens are unknown. The sequenced material came from naive CD4+ T cells from blood. These receptors all come from a woman aged 18-29 years with type 1 diabetes.

This clone was seen only a few times. The V gene is TRBV7-6, the J gene TRBJ2-3; a weak D match, TRBD2 (5 bases). V shed 0 bases and J shed 7 bases, with 8 bases lying between them. Germline CDR1 reads SGHVS; CDR2 reads FNYEAQ. The CDR3 length is 13 residues. In nucleotides, the CDR3 is TGTGCCAGCAGCTTAGCGGACGGGAATACGCAGTATTTT. As protein: CASSLADGNTQYF.

This chain uses TRBV30 with TRBJ1-5, with a tentative D call TRBD1 (5 bases). CDR1 is GTSNPN and CDR2 is SVGIG in the germline V gene (reference sequence). Trimming removed 4 bases from V and 4 bases from J, with 11 bases in between. The CDR3 is 13 amino acids. CDR3 bases: TGTGCCTGGAACATTGGGGGGAATCAGCCCCAGCATTTT. Residues: CAWNIGGNQPQHF.

In its sample, this clone was seen a few times. This chain connects TRBV7-9 to TRBJ1-2, with 7 bases identical to TRBD1. The V gene end was trimmed by 1 base and the J gene end by 4 bases; junction bases not matched to a gene: 6. Germline values: CDR1 SEHNR, CDR2 FQNEAQ (reference sequence). The CDR3 spans 15 residues. This chain's CDR3 is CASSLVKDRSYGYTF. For the CDR3, the DNA is TGTGCCAGCAGCTTAGTGAAGGACAGGTCCTATGGCTACACCTTC.

The chain carries TRBV18 and TRBJ2-7, with D maybe TRBD2 (6 bases). The germline gives CDR1 KGHSH, CDR2 LQKENI. The CDR3 loop spans 17 amino acids. V lost 1 base, J lost 2 bases, and 18 bases lay in between. CDR3 bases: TGTGCCAGCTCACCACTACGTAAGACGGGGGAGGCCTACGAGCAGTACTTC. Protein sequence: CASSPLRKTGEAYEQYF.

V is TRBV9 and J is TRBJ2-3; D remains unclear. V lost 3 bases, J lost 3 bases, and 8 bases lay in between. There are 13 residues in the CDR3. Germline-derived CDR1 and CDR2 are SGDLS and YYNGEE. CDR3 amino acids: CASSAALTDTQYF. The CDR3 DNA reads as TGTGCCAGCAGCGCCGCGCTAACAGATACGCAGTATTTT.

This clone occurred a few times. This chain links TRBV7-2 with TRBJ2-5; the match to TRBD1 covers 8 bases. CDR3 length equals 14 residues. Germline trimming cut 5 bases from V and 5 bases from J; bases unmatched to any gene: 7. Germline assignment: CDR1 SGHTA and CDR2 FQGNSA. The CDR3 is CASSTAGGRETQYF. The CDR3 DNA follows: TGTGCCAGCAGCACTGCAGGGGGCCGGGAGACCCAGTACTTC.

The J gene is TRBJ2-7, the V gene TRBV18, with TRBD1 matching over 7 bases. The junction had 10 bases not matched to a gene; V was cut back by 6 bases and J by 5 bases. Germline V gene lookup returns CDR1 KGHSH and CDR2 LQKENI. The CDR3 is 14 amino acids. This CDR3 reads CASSAFDRVDEQYF. In nucleotides, the CDR3 is TGTGCCAGCTCCGCTTTTGACAGGGTCGACGAGCAGTACTTC.

This chain connects TRBV29-1 to TRBJ2-7; 10 nucleotides match TRBD2. Germline V gene sequence: CDR1 SQVTM, CDR2 ANQGSEA. V gave up 6 bases and J gave up 2 bases; unmatched junction bases: 1. The CDR3 is 12 amino acids. The CDR3 sequence: CSVAGGAYEQYF. DNA of the CDR3: TGCAGCGTAGCGGGAGGGGCCTACGAGCAGTACTTC.

About this clone itself: The same CDR3 can be traced to other DNA sequences in this sample. The rearrangement links TRBV5-1 to TRBJ2-2; 7 positions match TRBD1. The junction had 5 bases not matched to a gene; V was cut back by 4 bases and J by 2 bases. The germline V gene has CDR1 SGHRS and CDR2 YFSETQ. This CDR3 has 15 residues. The chain's CDR3 is CASSPGQLNTGELFF. CDR3 bases: TGCGCCAGCAGCCCGGGACAGTTAAACACCGGGGAGCTGTTTTTT.

The genes are TRBV18 and TRBJ2-4, with TRBD1 identical over 9 bases. Trimming removed 5 bases from V and 8 bases from J; junction bases left unmatched: 10. The CDR3 has 15 residues. Germline CDR1 reads KGHSH; CDR2 reads LQKENI. The DNA of the CDR3 is TGTGCCAGCTCAAGAGAACAGGGGGCGCGGGACATTCAGTACTTC. This translates into CASSREQGARDIQYF.

The sample holds a few counts of this clone. Other DNA sequences from this sample encode an identical CDR3 as well. The rearrangement joins TRBV4-1 to TRBJ2-5, with D unclear. The CDR3 runs 11 residues. V was shortened by 3 bases and J by 4 bases, with 3 bases between the two germline ends. Germline CDR1 and CDR2: MGHRA and YSYEKL. CDR3 sequence: CASSHLETQYF. The CDR3 coding sequence is TGCGCCAGCAGCCACTTAGAGACCCAGTACTTC.

This chain connects TRBV5-4 to TRBJ2-3; 9 bases line up with TRBD1. Unmatched junction bases numbered 6, after V lost 4 bases and J lost 0 bases. CDR3 length: 16 amino acids. Germline CDR1 is SGHNT and CDR2 is YYREEE (reference sequence). CDR3: CASSPDRGRSTDTQYF. DNA of the CDR3: TGTGCCAGCAGCCCGGACAGGGGTCGAAGCACAGATACGCAGTATTTT.

This clone was counted between two and nine times. This sequence joins TRBV5-1 and TRBJ2-3, with 9 bases that match TRBD2. With 1 base clipped from V and 6 bases from J, the junction kept 9 bases outside the gene matches. Germline V CDR1 and CDR2: SGHRS, YFSETQ. The CDR3 runs 16 residues. In nucleotides, the CDR3 is TGCGCCAGCAGCTTGTATAGCGGGGGCAAGGAGGATACGCAGTATTTT. This gives the protein CASSLYSGGKEDTQYF. The variable domain in full, with the rest retrieved from reference TRBV5-1 and TRBJ2-3, is KAGVTQTPRYLIKTRGQQVTLSCSPISGHRSVSWYQQTPGQGLQFLFEYFSETQRNKGNFPGRFSGRQFSNSRSEMNVSTLELGDSALYLCASSLYSGGKEDTQYFGPGTRLTVL.

The genes are TRBV15 and TRBJ2-7; D might be TRBD2 (5 bases). Germline values: CDR1 LNHNV, CDR2 YYDKDF (reference sequence). V lost 1 base to trimming and J lost 5 bases, with 12 bases between them. The CDR3 has 14 residues. The CDR3 loop reads CATSRVRIGDEQYF. Written as DNA, the CDR3 is TGTGCCACCAGCAGAGTCCGCATCGGGGACGAGCAGTACTTC.

The rearrangement joins TRBV27 to TRBJ2-6; D is possibly TRBD2 (5 bases). The length of the CDR3 is 13 residues. Germline values: CDR1 MNHEY, CDR2 SMNVEV (reference sequence). V shed 5 bases and J shed 4 bases, with 6 bases lying between them. In nucleotides, the CDR3 is TGTGCCAGCAGTCCGGGAGGGGCCAACGTCCTGACTTTC. This codes for CASSPGGANVLTF.

The chain links TRBV6-1 to TRBJ2-3; 7 bases line up with TRBD2. The trim removed 3 bases at V and 6 bases at J, leaving 12 bases unmatched. Germline V lookup: CDR1 MNHNS, CDR2 SASEGT. This CDR3 contains 16 residues. The CDR3 coding sequence is TGTGCCAGCAGTGACCGACTAGCTCCTCGTCTGGATACGCAGTATTTT. Protein sequence: CASSDRLAPRLDTQYF.

This clone was detected a few times. This chain joins TRBV7-2 and TRBJ2-5; 10 nucleotides match TRBD2. Germline values: CDR1 SGHTA, CDR2 FQGNSA. This CDR3 has 16 residues. With V trimmed by 6 bases and J by 5 bases, 12 bases remained unmatched. The CDR3 spells CASRKEPSGSGETQYF. CDR3 sequence (DNA): TGTGCCAGCAGGAAGGAGCCTAGCGGGAGCGGGGAGACCCAGTACTTC.

This clone was counted between two and nine times. This chain links TRBV28 with TRBJ2-3; TRBD2 is a possible D gene (5 bases). The CDR3 sequence is 11 residues long. CDR1 and CDR2 (germline): MDHEN, SYDVKM. Deletions cut 7 bases from V and 6 bases from J, with 8 bases between. The CDR3 loop is CASTGGDTQYF. The CDR3 DNA reads TGTGCCAGCACCGGCGGGGATACGCAGTATTTT.

This clone was observed a handful of times. V usage is TRBV11-2 and J usage is TRBJ1-1; D remains ambiguous. The CDR3 extends over 15 amino acids. V was cut by 1 base and J by 3 bases, with 12 bases left in between. CDR1 is SGHAT and CDR2 is FQNNGV in the germline V gene. DNA for the CDR3: TGTGCCAGCAGCTTAGTAACGCGGGCCTACACTGAAGCTTTCTTT. Its protein product is CASSLVTRAYTEAFF.

This clone came up a few times. This chain joins TRBV5-1 and TRBJ2-3; TRBD2 agrees at 9 bases. CDR1 SGHRS and CDR2 YFSETQ come from the germline V gene. CDR3 length: 18 amino acids. Trimming took 0 bases from V and 5 from J; bases not matched to a gene: 13. CDR3: CASSLEVSGSSFGDTQYF. The DNA of the CDR3 is TGCGCCAGCAGCTTGGAGGTTAGCGGGAGTTCGTTTGGAGATACGCAGTATTTT.

The chain links TRBV7-2 to TRBJ2-3; tentatively, D is TRBD2 (6 bases). Deletions cut 1 base from V and 2 bases from J, with 16 bases between. Germline CDR1 and CDR2: SGHTA and FQGNSA. The CDR3 runs to 17 residues. The CDR3 loop is CASSLGPRGTNTDTQYF. Written as DNA, the CDR3 is TGTGCCAGCAGCTTAGGGCCTCGCGGGACCAACACAGATACGCAGTATTTT.

This clone was detected a few times. This chain uses TRBV9 with TRBJ2-1; TRBD2 agrees at 12 bases. Germline V gives CDR1 SGDLS, CDR2 YYNGEE. Trimming removed 1 base from V and 5 bases from J; junction bases left unmatched: 1. The CDR3 spans 15 residues. This CDR3 reads CASSVRLAGDNEQFF. CDR3 sequence (DNA): TGTGCCAGCAGCGTACGACTAGCGGGGGACAATGAGCAGTTCTTC.

The chain recombines TRBV9 with TRBJ2-2, with 8 bases identical to TRBD1. This CDR3 is built from 14 residues. Germline CDR1 SGDLS, CDR2 YYNGEE. V gave up 6 bases and J gave up 6 bases; unmatched junction bases: 7. CDR3 protein: CASNRQGKAGELFF. The CDR3 nucleotides read TGTGCCAGCAACCGACAGGGGAAGGCCGGGGAGCTGTTTTTT.

The V gene is TRBV9, the J gene TRBJ2-2, with TRBD1 as a possible D gene (5 bases). CDR3 size: 14 residues. The germline gives CDR1 SGDLS, CDR2 YYNGEE. The V end lost 0 bases, the J end lost 7 bases, and 10 bases lay between the germline ends. The CDR3 DNA sequence: TGTGCCAGCAGCGTAGGAGACCAGGGCGGGGAGCTGTTTTTT. Amino acids: CASSVGDQGGELFF. Supplemented by reference TRBV9 and TRBJ2-2, the full variable domain reads DSGVTQTPKHLITATGQRVTLRCSPRSGDLSVYWYQQSLDQGLQFLIQYYNGEERAKGNILERFSAQQFPDLHSELNLSSLELGDSALYFCASSVGDQGGELFFGEGSRLTVL.

A few counts support this clone. The chain couples TRBV14 to TRBJ2-3, with D hard to call. CDR3 length: 14 amino acids. V was cut by 0 bases and J by 2 bases, with 6 bases left in between. Germline CDR1 and CDR2: SGHDN and FVKESK. CDR3 loop: CASSQDLPTDTQYF. In DNA, the CDR3 is TGTGCCAGCAGCCAAGATCTCCCCACAGATACGCAGTATTTT.

This clone came up a few times. The rearrangement links TRBV7-2 to TRBJ2-7; a weak D match, TRBD2 (6 bases). The CDR3 has 13 residues. Looked up from germline, CDR1 is SGHTA and CDR2 is FQGNSA. Between the trimmed V and J ends, which lost 4 bases and 7 bases, there was a span of 14 bases. CDR3 region: CASSWGRAGEQYF. The DNA for the CDR3 is TGTGCCAGCAGCTGGGGACGGGCGGGGGAGCAGTACTTC.

This clone has only a few counts. V is TRBV29-1 and J is TRBJ2-7; the match to TRBD1 covers 8 bases. J was trimmed by 1 base and V by 7 bases; bases with no gene match: 6. Germline lookup yields CDR1 SQVTM and CDR2 ANQGSEA. The CDR3 loop spans 13 amino acids. The CDR3 nucleotides are TGCAGCGCCCATCGACAGGGGTCCTACGAGCAGTACTTC. This translates into CSAHRQGSYEQYF.